This TCR beta chain was sequenced in a study of CD8 T cells in ankylosing spondylitis. Each CDR3 protein is one row after TCRdb ran MiXCR on the 5' RACE reads. The sample shows 160,000 or so distinct CDR3 sequences, 9.8% of them seen only once. The V gene end was trimmed by 7 bases and the J gene end by 1 base; junction bases not matched to a gene: 11. Germline loops: CDR1 SQVTM, CDR2 ANQGSEA. CDR3 size: 15 residues. This clonotype appeared many times. This receptor was identified in a female donor with ankylosing spondylitis or in good health (not recorded which). Sequenced sample: blood, either unsorted or a sorted T cell fraction (not recorded which). J is TRBJ2-5 and V is TRBV29-1, with 8 bases matching TRBD2. DNA for the CDR3: TGCAGCGACAAGGGGGTTGGGACTAGCCAAGAGACCCAGTACTTC. This translates into CSDKGVGTSQETQYF.